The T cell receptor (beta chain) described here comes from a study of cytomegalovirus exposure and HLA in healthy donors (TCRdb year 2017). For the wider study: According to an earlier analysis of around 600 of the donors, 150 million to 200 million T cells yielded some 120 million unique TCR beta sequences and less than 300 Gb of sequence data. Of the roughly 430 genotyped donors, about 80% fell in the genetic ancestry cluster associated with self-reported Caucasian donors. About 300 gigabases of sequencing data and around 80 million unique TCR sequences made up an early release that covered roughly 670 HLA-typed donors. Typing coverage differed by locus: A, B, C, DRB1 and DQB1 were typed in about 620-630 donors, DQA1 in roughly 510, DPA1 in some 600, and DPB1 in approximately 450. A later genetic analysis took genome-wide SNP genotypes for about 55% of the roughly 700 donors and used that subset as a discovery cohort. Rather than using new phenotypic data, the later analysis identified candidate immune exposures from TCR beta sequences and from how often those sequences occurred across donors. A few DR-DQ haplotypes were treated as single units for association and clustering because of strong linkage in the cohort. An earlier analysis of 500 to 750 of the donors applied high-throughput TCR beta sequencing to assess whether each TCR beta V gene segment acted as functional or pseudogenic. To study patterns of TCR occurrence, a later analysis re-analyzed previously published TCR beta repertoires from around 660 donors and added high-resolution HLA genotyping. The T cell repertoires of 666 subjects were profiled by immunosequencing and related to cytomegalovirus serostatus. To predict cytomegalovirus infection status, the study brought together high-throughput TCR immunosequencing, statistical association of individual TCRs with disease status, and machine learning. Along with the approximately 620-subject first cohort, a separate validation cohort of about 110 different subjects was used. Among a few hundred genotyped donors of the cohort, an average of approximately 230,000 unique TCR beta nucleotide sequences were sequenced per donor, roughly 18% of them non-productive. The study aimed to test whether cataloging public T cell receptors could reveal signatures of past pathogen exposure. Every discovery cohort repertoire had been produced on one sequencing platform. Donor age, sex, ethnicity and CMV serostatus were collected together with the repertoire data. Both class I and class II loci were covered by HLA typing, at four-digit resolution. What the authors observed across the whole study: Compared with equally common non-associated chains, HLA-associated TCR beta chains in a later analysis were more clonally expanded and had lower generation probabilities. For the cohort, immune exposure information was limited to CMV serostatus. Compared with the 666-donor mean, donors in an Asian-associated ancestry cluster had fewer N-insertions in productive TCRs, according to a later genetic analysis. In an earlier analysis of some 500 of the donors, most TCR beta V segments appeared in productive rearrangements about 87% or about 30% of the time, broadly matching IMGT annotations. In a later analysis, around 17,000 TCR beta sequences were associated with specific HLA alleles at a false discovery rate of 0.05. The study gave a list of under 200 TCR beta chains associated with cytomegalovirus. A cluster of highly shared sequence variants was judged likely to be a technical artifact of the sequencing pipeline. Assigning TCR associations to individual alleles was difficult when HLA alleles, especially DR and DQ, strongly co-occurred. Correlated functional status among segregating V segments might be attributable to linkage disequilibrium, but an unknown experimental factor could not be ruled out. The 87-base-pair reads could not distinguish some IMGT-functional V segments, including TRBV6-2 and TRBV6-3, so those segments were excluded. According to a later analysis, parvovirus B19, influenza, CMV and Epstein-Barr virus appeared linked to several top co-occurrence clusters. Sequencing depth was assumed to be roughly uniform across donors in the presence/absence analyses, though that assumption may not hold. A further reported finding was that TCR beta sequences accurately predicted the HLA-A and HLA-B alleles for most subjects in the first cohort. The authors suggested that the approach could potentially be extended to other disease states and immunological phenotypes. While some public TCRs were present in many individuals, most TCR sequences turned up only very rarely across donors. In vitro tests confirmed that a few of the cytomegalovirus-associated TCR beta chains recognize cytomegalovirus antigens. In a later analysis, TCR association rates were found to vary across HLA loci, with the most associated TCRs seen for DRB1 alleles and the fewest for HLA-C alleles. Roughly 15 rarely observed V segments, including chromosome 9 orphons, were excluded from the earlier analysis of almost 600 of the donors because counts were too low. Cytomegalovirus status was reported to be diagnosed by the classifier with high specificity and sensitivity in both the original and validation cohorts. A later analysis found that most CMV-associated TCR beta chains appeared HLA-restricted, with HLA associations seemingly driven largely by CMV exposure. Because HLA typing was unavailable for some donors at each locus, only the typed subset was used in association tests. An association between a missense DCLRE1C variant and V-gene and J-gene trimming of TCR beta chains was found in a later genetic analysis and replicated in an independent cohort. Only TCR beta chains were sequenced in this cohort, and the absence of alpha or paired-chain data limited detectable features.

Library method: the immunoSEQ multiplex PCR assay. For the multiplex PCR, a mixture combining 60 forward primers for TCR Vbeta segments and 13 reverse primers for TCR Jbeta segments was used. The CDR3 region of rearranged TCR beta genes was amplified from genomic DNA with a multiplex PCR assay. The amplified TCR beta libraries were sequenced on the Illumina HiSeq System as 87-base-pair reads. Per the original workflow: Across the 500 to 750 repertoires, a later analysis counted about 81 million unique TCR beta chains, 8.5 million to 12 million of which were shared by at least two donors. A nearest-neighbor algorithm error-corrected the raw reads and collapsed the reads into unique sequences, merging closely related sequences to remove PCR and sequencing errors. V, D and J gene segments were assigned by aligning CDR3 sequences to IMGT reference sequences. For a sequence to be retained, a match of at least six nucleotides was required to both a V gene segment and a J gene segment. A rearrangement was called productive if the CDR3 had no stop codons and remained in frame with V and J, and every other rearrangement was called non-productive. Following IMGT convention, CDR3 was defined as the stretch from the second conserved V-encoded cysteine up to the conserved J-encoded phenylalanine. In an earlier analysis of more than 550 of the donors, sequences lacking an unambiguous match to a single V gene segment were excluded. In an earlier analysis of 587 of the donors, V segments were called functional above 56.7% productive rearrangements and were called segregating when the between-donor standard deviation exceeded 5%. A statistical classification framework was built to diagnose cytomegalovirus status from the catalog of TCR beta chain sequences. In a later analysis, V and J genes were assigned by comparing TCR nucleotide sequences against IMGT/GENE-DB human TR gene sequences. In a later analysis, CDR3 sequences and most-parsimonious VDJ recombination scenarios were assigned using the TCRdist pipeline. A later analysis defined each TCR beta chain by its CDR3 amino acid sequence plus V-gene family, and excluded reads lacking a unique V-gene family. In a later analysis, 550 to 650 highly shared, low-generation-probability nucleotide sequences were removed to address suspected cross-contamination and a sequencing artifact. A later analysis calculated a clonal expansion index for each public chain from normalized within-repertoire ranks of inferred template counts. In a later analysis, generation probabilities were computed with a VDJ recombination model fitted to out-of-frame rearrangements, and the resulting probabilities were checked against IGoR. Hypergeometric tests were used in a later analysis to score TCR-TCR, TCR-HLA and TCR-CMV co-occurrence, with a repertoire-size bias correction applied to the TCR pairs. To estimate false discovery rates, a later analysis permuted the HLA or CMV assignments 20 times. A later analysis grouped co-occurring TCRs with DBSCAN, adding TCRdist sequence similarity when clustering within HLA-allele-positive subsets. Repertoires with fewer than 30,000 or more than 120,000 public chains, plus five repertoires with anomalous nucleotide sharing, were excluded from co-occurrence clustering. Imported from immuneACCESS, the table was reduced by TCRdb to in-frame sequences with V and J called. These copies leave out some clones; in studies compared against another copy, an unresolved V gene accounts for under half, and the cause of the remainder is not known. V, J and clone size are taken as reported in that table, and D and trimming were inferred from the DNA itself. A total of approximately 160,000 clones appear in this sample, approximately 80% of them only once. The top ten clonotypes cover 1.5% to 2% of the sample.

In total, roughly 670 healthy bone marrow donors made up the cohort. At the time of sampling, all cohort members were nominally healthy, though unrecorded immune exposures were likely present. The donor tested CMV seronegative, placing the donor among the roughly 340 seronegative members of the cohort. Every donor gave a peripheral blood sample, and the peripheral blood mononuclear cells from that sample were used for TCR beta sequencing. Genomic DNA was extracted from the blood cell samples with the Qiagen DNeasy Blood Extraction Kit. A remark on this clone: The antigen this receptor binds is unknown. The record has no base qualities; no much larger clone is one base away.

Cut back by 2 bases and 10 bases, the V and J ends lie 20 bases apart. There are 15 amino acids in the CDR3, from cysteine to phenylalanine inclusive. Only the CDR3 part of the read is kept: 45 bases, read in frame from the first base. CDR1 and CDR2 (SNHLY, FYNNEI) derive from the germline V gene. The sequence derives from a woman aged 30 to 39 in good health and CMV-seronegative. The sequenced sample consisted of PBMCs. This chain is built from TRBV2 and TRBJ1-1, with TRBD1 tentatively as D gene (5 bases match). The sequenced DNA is TGTGCCAGCAGTGAACTCAGGGACCACAGGAGGGGAGCTTTCTTT. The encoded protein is CASSELRDHRRGAFF.